The text below deals with one T cell receptor (beta chain). This entry comes from a study of cytomegalovirus exposure and HLA in healthy donors. There are 19 residues in the CDR3. The study ran its PCR with 60 Vbeta and 13 Jbeta primers. Sequenced by immunoSEQ multiplex PCR; TCRdb stores in-frame clones only, minus some. The sample data list about 130,000 clones. Source material: PBMCs. This TCR was sampled from a woman in her sixties in good health and CMV-seronegative. V usage is TRBV21-1 and J usage is TRBJ1-2. TRBV21-1 is a pseudogene. The CDR3 DNA reads TGTGCCAGCAGCCGAACGGAGGCGGGTAGGCCCCCCCTCGACTATGGCTACACCTTC. Translation gives CASSRTEAGRPPLDYGYTF.